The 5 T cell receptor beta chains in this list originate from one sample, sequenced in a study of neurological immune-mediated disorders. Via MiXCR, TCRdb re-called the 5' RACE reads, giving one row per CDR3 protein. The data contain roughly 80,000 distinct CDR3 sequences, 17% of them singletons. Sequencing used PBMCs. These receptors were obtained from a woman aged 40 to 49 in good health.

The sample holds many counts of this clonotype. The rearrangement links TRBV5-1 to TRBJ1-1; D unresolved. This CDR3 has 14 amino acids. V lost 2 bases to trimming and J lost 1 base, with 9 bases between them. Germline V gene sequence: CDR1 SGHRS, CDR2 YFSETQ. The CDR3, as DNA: TGCGCCAGCAGCTTTAGGGCACAGAACACTGAAGCTTTCTTT. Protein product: CASSFRAQNTEAFF.

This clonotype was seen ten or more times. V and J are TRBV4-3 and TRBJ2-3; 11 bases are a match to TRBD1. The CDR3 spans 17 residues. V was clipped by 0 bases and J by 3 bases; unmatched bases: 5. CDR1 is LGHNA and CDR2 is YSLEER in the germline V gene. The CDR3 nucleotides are TGCGCCAGCAGCCAAGAGCCAGGACAGGGGGCGACAGATACGCAGTATTTT. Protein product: CASSQEPGQGATDTQYF.

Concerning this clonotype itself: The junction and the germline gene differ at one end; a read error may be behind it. This CDR3 reads CDSSLPGSADTQYF. CDR3 in DNA: TGCGACAGCAGCTTGCCAGGGTCGGCAGATACGCAGTATTTT. The chain links TRBV5-1 to TRBJ2-3; TRBD1 is a possible D gene (5 bases). CDR3 length: 14 residues. In germline, CDR1 is SGHRS, CDR2 YFSETQ.

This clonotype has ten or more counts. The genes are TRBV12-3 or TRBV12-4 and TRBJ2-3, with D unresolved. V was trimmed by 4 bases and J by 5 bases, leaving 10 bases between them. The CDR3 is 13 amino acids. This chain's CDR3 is CASSYSLGDTQYF. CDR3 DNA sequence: TGTGCCAGCAGTTACTCGTTGGGAGATACGCAGTATTTT.

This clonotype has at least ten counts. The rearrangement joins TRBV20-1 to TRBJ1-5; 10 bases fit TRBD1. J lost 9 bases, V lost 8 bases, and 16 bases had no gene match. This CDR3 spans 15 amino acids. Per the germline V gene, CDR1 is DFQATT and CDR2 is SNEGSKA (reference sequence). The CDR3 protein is CSCSAGTGDRGPQHF. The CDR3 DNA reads TGCAGTTGTAGTGCCGGGACAGGGGACCGAGGGCCCCAGCATTTT.